The source of this T cell receptor (beta chain) is a study of blood T cell repertoires in COVID-19. Study-wide context: The United States, Italy and Spain were the sources of the acute and convalescent COVID-19 samples.

The CDR3 covers 14 residues. The V gene lost 4 bases and the J gene lost 2 bases, with 12 bases spanning the gap. Germline lookup yields CDR1 MNHEY and CDR2 SMNVEV (reference sequence). In the original processing: Reference gene primer amplification yielded estimated nucleated cell counts. Profiling relied on immunoSEQ multiplex PCR, and the TCRdb table lists in-frame clones only, not all of them. That table furnishes V, J and clone size, whereas the DNA furnished D and trimming. Altogether 180,000 or so clones are present, 75% to 80% being singletons, with the ten largest covering around 8.9%. This rearrangement joins TRBV27 to TRBJ2-7; no definite D call. This receptor was identified in a woman aged 50 to 65 with active or convalescent COVID-19. The sample consisted of peripheral blood. The CDR3 sequence: CASSSQVAAYEQYF. The CDR3 nucleotides read TGTGCCAGCAGTTCGCAAGTGGCAGCCTACGAGCAGTACTTC.